A single sample gave rise to the 22 T cell receptor beta chains below, sequenced in a study of T cells in Graves' hyperthyroidism and ophthalmopathy. Amplified TCR beta CDR3 regions derived from RNA transcripts. First-round RT-PCR of the TCR CDR3 relied on the HTBI primer set. TCRdb called the multiplex PCR reads again in MiXCR, with one record for every CDR3 protein. The sample lists under 750,000 distinct CDR3 sequences, over 15% occurring once. The source material was blood. These receptors were collected from a woman in her fifties or sixties with Graves' hyperthyroidism that later progressed to Graves' ophthalmopathy.

Many counts were recorded for this clonotype. CDR3 region: CASSRLGGEVSGELFF. CDR3 sequence (DNA): TGTGCCAGCAGCCGACTAGGAGGGGAGGTGTCCGGGGAGCTGTTTTTT. This chain links TRBV12-3 or TRBV12-4 with TRBJ2-2, with D perhaps matching TRBD2 (6 bases). This CDR3 spans 16 amino acids. The V end lost 6 bases, the J end lost 6 bases, and 20 bases lay between the germline ends.

This clonotype has just a few counts. This chain connects TRBV4-1 to TRBJ2-7; 12 bases map to TRBD2. CDR1 and CDR2 (germline): MGHRA, YSYEKL. The CDR3 covers 16 residues. Trimming removed 1 base from V and 3 bases from J; junction bases left unmatched: 4. CDR3 bases: TGCGCCAGCAGCCAAGCCACTAGCGGGGGGTTCTACGAGCAGTACTTC. It encodes CASSQATSGGFYEQYF.

The DNA of the CDR3 is TGTGCCAGCAGCTTAGGCCTGCTGGGGGTCAACTATGGCTACACCTTC. This translates into CASSLGLLGVNYGYTF. This chain uses TRBV13 with TRBJ1-2; D may be TRBD1 (5 bases). The CDR3 totals 16 residues. Looked up from germline, CDR1 is PRHDT and CDR2 is FYEKMQ (reference sequence). Trimming took off 0 bases at V and 2 bases at J, with 13 bases between the two ends.

This clonotype was detected many times. The chain recombines TRBV7-2 with TRBJ2-1, with 9 bases identical to TRBD2. The CDR3 has 12 residues. Germline loops: CDR1 SGHTA, CDR2 FQGNSA. V dropped 5 bases and J dropped 13; count of bases not matched to a gene: 6. CDR3 DNA: TGTGCCAGCAGCGCGAGCGGGGGGCGTCAGTTCTTC. It codes for CASSASGGRQFF.

V and J are TRBV24-1 and TRBJ1-4; 7 bases match TRBD1. J lost 6 bases, V lost 5 bases, and 8 bases had no gene match. Germline V CDR1 and CDR2: KGHDR, SFDVKD. This CDR3 is 15 amino acids long. As DNA, the CDR3 is TGTGCCACCAGTGGTGGGGGGACAGCCGATGAAAAACTGTTTTTT. Its translation is CATSGGGTADEKLFF.

The sample holds a few counts of this clonotype. The J gene is TRBJ1-1, the V gene TRBV10-2; D remains ambiguous. Germline lookup yields CDR1 WSHSY and CDR2 SAAADI. V shed 0 bases and J shed 5 bases, with 10 bases lying between them. This CDR3 has 14 residues. The CDR3 protein is CASSESGLGTEAFF. The CDR3 DNA reads as TGCGCCAGCAGTGAGTCGGGCTTGGGGACTGAAGCTTTCTTT.

This clonotype was seen many times. CDR3 sequence: CSATKGQTDSYEQYF. DNA of the CDR3: TGCAGTGCTACTAAGGGACAGACCGACTCCTACGAGCAGTACTTC. The gene calls are TRBV20-1 and TRBJ2-7; 7 nucleotides agree with TRBD1. J gave up 0 bases and V 4 bases, and 9 bases lay outside the gene matches. The V gene's germline CDR1 is DFQATT and CDR2 SNEGSKA (reference sequence). The CDR3 consists of 15 residues.

The chain has TRBV12-3 or TRBV12-4 and TRBJ1-5, with a weak D call TRBD1 (6 bases). Trimming removed 4 bases from V and 3 bases from J, with 10 bases in between. The CDR3 sequence is 14 residues long. CDR3 DNA sequence: TGTGCCAGCAGTTATAGACAGGTCAATCAGCCCCAGCATTTT. Its protein product is CASSYRQVNQPQHF.

This clonotype was detected many times. The V and J genes are TRBV7-9 and TRBJ2-1; 9 nucleotides agree with TRBD1. The junction had 7 bases not matched to a gene; V was cut back by 5 bases and J by 5 bases. The germline gives CDR1 SEHNR, CDR2 FQNEAQ (reference sequence). The CDR3 is made up of 15 amino acids. The DNA for the CDR3 is TGTGCCAGCAGCATGGGACAGGGAAACGACAATGAGCAGTTCTTC. Protein sequence: CASSMGQGNDNEQFF.

CDR3 in DNA: TGCGCCAGCAGCCAAGAGCCACCCGGGACAGATACGCAGTATTTT. This translates into CASSQEPPGTDTQYF. J is TRBJ2-3 and V is TRBV4-1; D not resolved. The CDR3 length is 15 residues. V lost 0 bases and J 3 bases, leaving 10 bases between the germline ends. CDR1 is MGHRA and CDR2 is YSYEKL in the germline V gene.

This clonotype was observed a few times. V is TRBV20-1 and J is TRBJ1-2; no definite D call. With 6 bases removed from V and 10 bases from J, the gap between germline ends came to 15 bases. This CDR3 is 11 amino acids long. Germline CDR1 DFQATT, CDR2 SNEGSKA (reference sequence). The CDR3 here is CSAAGIEVYTF. The CDR3 bases are TGCAGTGCCGCCGGGATAGAGGTCTACACCTTC.

This clonotype came up many times. This rearrangement joins TRBV20-1 to TRBJ2-3; D is ambiguous. The CDR3 has 10 residues. CDR1 is DFQATT and CDR2 is SNEGSKA in the germline V gene (reference sequence). V lost 1 base to trimming and J lost 5 bases, with 1 base between them. The CDR3 DNA reads as TGCAGTGCTAGAGTAGATACGCAGTATTTT. Its protein is CSARVDTQYF.

There are a few counts of this clonotype. The chain links TRBV19 to TRBJ1-2, with a possible D match to TRBD1 (5 bases). Germline CDR1 is LNHDA and CDR2 is SQIVND (reference sequence). CDR3 size: 15 residues. The germline V and J ends were trimmed by 6 bases and 0 bases, with 14 bases remaining between them. The CDR3 nucleotides are TGTGCCAGTAGAGAGGGACTGACTCCTAACTATGGCTACACCTTC. Protein product: CASREGLTPNYGYTF.

The genes are TRBV4-1 and TRBJ1-2; D not certain. Trimming left V 0 bases short and J 0 bases short, with 8 bases between. This CDR3 comprises 15 residues. The germline V gene has CDR1 MGHRA and CDR2 YSYEKL. The CDR3 region is CASSQDPSSNYGYTF. The CDR3 DNA is TGCGCCAGCAGCCAAGATCCCAGCTCTAACTATGGCTACACCTTC.

Many counts were recorded for this clonotype. The chain links TRBV30 to TRBJ2-7; D not resolved. The length of the CDR3 is 12 residues. V was clipped by 1 base and J by 0 bases, with 4 bases between them. Germline V CDR1 and CDR2: GTSNPN, SVGIG (reference sequence). CDR3 region: CAWSAVSYEQYF. Written as DNA, the CDR3 is TGTGCCTGGAGTGCAGTCTCCTACGAGCAGTACTTC.

J is TRBJ2-3 and V is TRBV5-1, with 13 nucleotides matching TRBD2. The germline CDR1 and CDR2 sequences are SGHRS and YFSETQ. The CDR3 is made up of 18 amino acids. Trimming cost V 4 bases and J 0 bases; bases outside gene matches: 8. The CDR3: CASSPRLAGGPSTDTQYF. CDR3 bases: TGCGCCAGCAGCCCGCGACTAGCGGGGGGTCCTAGCACAGATACGCAGTATTTT. The full variable domain, with the rest looked up from reference TRBV5-1 and TRBJ2-3, is KAGVTQTPRYLIKTRGQQVTLSCSPISGHRSVSWYQQTPGQGLQFLFEYFSETQRNKGNFPGRFSGRQFSNSRSEMNVSTLELGDSALYLCASSPRLAGGPSTDTQYFGPGTRLTVL.

This clonotype was counted ten times or more. The chain carries TRBV2 and TRBJ2-3; D perhaps matches TRBD2 (6 bases). The V end lost 7 bases, the J end lost 3 bases, and 23 bases lay between the germline ends. The CDR3 is made up of 17 amino acids. Germline V gives CDR1 SNHLY, CDR2 FYNNEI. CDR3: CASTGSGGNQPTDTQYF. CDR3 coding DNA: TGTGCCAGCACAGGTTCTGGGGGGAACCAACCGACAGATACGCAGTATTTT.

Ten or more counts support this clonotype. The chain links TRBV20-1 to TRBJ2-1, with 8 positions matching TRBD2. The V gene's germline CDR1 is DFQATT and CDR2 SNEGSKA (reference sequence). The junction had 4 bases not matched to a gene; V was cut back by 2 bases and J by 4 bases. The CDR3 spans 14 residues. The CDR3 DNA reads TGCAGTGCTAGAAACCTAGCGGGTTACAATGAGCAGTTCTTC. This translates into CSARNLAGYNEQFF.

The sample holds a few counts of this clonotype. The chain joins TRBV19 to TRBJ2-3; 12 nucleotides match TRBD2. Germline values: CDR1 LNHDA, CDR2 SQIVND (reference sequence). Germline trimming cut 5 bases from V and 4 bases from J; bases unmatched to any gene: 13. The CDR3 loop spans 18 amino acids. The CDR3 protein is CASSLGTSGHGGADTQYF. The DNA for the CDR3 is TGTGCCAGTAGTCTCGGGACTAGCGGGCACGGGGGCGCAGATACGCAGTATTTT.

This clonotype was recorded many times. This chain uses TRBV5-1 with TRBJ1-2; D remains unclear. CDR1 is SGHRS, CDR2 YFSETQ, per germline. This CDR3 spans 14 amino acids. V lost 3 bases and J 0 bases, leaving 9 bases between the germline ends. As DNA, the CDR3 is TGCGCCAGCAGCTCCACGACTACTAACTATGGCTACACCTTC. It translates to CASSSTTTNYGYTF.

The V gene is TRBV19, the J gene TRBJ1-1; D is uncertain. The V end lost 5 bases, the J end lost 3 bases, and 13 bases lay between the germline ends. Germline V lookup: CDR1 LNHDA, CDR2 SQIVND (reference sequence). The length of the CDR3 is 14 residues. The CDR3 DNA reads TGTGCCAGTAGTGTAGGCCGGGTAGACACTGAAGCTTTCTTT. Residues: CASSVGRVDTEAFF.

The chain carries TRBV5-6 and TRBJ1-2; 7 bases agree with TRBD1. CDR3 size: 15 residues. The V segment lost 1 base and the J segment 4 bases; nucleotides outside the gene matches: 7. Germline values: CDR1 SGHDT, CDR2 YYEEEE. The CDR3 sequence: CASSLYATGTYGYTF. The CDR3 DNA reads TGTGCCAGCAGCTTGTATGCGACAGGGACCTATGGCTACACCTTC.